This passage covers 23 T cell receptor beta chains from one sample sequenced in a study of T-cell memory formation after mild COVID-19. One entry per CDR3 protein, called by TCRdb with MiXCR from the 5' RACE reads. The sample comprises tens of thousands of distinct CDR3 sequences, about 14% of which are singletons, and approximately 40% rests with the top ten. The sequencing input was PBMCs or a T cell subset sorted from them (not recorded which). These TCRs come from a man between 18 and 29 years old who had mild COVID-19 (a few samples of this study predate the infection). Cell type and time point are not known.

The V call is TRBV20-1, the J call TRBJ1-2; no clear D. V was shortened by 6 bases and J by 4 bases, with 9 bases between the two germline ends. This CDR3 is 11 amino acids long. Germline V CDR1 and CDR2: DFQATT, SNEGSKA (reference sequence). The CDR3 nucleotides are TGCAGTGCCCCAGGATCCTATGGCTACACCTTC. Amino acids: CSAPGSYGYTF.

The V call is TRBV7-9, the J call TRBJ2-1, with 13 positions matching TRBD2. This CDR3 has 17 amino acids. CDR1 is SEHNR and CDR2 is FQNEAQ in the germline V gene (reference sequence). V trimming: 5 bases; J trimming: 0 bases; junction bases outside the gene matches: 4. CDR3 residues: CASSQRTSGSSYNEQFF. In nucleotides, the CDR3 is TGTGCCAGCAGCCAGCGGACTAGCGGGAGCTCCTACAATGAGCAGTTCTTC. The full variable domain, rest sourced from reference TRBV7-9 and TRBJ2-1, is DTGVSQNPRHKITKRGQNVTFRCDPISEHNRLYWYRQTLGQGPEFLTYFQNEAQLEKSRLLSDRFSAERPKGSFSTLEIQRTEQGDSAMYLCASSQRTSGSSYNEQFFGPGTRLTVL.

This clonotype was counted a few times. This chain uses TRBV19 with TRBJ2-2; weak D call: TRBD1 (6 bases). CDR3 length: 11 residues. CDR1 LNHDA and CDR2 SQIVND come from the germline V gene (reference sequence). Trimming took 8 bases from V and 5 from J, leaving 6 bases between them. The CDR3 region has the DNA TGTGCCAGTCAGGGGACCGGGGAGCTGTTTTTT. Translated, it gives CASQGTGELFF. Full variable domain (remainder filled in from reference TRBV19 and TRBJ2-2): DGGITQSPKYLFRKEGQNVTLSCEQNLNHDAMYWYRQDPGQGLRLIYYSQIVNDFQKGDIAEGYSVSREKKESFPLTVTSAQKNPTAFYLCASQGTGELFFGEGSRLTVL.

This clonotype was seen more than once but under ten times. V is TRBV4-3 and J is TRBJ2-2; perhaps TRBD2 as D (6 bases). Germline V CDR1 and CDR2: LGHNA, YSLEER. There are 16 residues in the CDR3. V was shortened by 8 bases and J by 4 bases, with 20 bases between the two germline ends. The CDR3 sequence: CASSRRLRGVTGELFF. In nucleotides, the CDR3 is TGCGCCAGCTCTCGGAGACTGCGGGGTGTCACCGGGGAGCTGTTTTTT.

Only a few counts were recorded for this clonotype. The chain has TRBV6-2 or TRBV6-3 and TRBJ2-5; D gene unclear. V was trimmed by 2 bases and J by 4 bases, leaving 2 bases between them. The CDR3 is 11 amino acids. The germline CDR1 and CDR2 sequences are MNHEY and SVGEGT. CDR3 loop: CASSYIETQYF. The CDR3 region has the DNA TGTGCCAGCAGTTACATAGAGACCCAGTACTTC.

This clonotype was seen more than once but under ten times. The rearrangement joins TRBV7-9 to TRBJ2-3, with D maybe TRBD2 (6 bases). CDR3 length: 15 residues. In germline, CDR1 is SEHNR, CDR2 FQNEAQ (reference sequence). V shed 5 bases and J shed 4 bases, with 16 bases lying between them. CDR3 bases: TGTGCCAGCAGCACGACGCAGGGAGGCCCAGATACGCAGTATTTT. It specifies CASSTTQGGPDTQYF.

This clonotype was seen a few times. The DNA for the CDR3 is TGTGCCAGCAGCCAGATGAGCGGGAATTATAATTCACCCCTCCACTTT. This gives the protein CASSQMSGNYNSPLHF. The chain combines TRBV5-4 with TRBJ1-6; no clear D. Deletions cut 4 bases from V and 4 bases from J, with 15 bases between. This CDR3 contains 16 residues. Per the germline V gene, CDR1 is SGHNT and CDR2 is YYREEE (reference sequence).

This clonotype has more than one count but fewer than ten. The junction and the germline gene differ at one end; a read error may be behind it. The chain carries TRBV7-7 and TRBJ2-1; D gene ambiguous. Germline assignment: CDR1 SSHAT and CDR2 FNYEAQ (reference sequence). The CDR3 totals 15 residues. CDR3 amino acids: CASSFQAASYNEQFF. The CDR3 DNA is TGTGCTAGCAGCTTCCAGGCAGCCTCCTACAATGAGCAGTTCTTC.

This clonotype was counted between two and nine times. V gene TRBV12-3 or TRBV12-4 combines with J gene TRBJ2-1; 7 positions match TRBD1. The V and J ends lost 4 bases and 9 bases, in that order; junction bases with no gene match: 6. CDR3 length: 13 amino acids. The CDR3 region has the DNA TGTGCCAGCAGTTCGACAGGGATGGCTGAGCAGTTCTTC. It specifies CASSSTGMAEQFF.

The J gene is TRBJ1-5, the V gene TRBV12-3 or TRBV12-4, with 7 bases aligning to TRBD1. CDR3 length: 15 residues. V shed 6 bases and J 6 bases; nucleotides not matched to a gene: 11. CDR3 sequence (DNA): TGTGCCAGCAGCACTGACAGGGAATGGGGTCAGCCCCAGCATTTT. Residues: CASSTDREWGQPQHF.

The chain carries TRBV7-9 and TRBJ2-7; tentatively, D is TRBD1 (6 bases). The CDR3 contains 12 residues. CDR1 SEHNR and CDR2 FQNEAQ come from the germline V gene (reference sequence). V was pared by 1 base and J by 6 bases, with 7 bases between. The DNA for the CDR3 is TGTGCCAGCAGCTTAGGCAGGGGCGAGCAGTACGTC. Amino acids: CASSLGRGEQYV.

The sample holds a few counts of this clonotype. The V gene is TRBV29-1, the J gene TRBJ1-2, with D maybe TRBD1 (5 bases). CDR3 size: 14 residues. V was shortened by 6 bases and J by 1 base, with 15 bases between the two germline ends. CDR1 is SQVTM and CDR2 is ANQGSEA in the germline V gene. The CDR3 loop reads CSVHPGAINYGYTF. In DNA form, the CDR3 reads TGCAGCGTGCACCCTGGGGCCATTAACTATGGCTACACCTTC.

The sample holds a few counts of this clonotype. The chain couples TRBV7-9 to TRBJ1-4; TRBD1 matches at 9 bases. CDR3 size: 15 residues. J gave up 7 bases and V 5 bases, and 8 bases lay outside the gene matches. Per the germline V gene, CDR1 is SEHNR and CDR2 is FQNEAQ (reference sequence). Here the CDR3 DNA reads TGTGCCAGCAGCCTTACAGGGGGCCTTAGTGAAAAACTGTTTTTT. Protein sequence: CASSLTGGLSEKLFF. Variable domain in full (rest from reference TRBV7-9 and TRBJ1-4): DTGVSQNPRHKITKRGQNVTFRCDPISEHNRLYWYRQTLGQGPEFLTYFQNEAQLEKSRLLSDRFSAERPKGSFSTLEIQRTEQGDSAMYLCASSLTGGLSEKLFFGSGTQLSVL.

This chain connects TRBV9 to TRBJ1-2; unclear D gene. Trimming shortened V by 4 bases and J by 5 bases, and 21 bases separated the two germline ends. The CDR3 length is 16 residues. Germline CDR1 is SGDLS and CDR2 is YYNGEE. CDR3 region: CASSPISWRVGYGYTF. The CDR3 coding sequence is TGTGCCAGCAGCCCCATATCTTGGCGGGTTGGATATGGCTACACCTTC.

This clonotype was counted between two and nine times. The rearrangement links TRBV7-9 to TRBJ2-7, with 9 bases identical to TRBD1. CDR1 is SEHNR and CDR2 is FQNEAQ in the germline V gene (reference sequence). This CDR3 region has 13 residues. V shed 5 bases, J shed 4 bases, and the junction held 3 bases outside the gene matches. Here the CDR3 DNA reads TGTGCCAGCAGCCGGACAGGGGCGTACGAGCAGTACGTC. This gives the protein CASSRTGAYEQYV.

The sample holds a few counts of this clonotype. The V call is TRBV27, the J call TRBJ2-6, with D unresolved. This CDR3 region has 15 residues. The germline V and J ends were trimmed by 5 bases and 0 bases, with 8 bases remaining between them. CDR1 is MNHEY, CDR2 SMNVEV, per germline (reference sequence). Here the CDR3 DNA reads TGTGCCAGCAGTCTACTACTCTCTGGGGCCAACGTCCTGACTTTC. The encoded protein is CASSLLLSGANVLTF.

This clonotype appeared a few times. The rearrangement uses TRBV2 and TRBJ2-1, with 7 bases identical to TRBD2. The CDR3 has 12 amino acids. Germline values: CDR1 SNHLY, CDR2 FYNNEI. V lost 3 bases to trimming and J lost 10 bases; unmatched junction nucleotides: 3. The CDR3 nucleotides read TGTGCCAGCAGTGAGGGGGGGGAGGAGCAGTTCTTC. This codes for CASSEGGEEQFF.

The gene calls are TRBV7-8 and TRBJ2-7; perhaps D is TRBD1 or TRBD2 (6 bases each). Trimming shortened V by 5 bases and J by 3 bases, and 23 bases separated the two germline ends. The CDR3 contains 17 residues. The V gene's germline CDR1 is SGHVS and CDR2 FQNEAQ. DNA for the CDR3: TGTGCCAGCAGCGGGGACACCCAAACGGGGGCTAACTACGAGCAGTACTTC. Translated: CASSGDTQTGANYEQYF.

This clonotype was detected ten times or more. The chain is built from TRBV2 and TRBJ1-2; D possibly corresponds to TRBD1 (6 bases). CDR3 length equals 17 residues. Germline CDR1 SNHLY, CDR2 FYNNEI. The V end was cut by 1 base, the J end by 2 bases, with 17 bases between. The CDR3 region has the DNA TGTGCCAGCAGTGAAGGTCCGGGGGGGGCCTACAACTATGGCTACACCTTC. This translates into CASSEGPGGAYNYGYTF.

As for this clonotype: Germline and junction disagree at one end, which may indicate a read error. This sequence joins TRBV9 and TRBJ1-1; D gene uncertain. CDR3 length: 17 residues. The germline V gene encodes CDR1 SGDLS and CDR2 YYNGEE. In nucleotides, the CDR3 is TGTGCCAGCAGCGTAGTTGATCGGGCAGCCATGAACACTGAAGATTTCTTT. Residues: CASSVVDRAAMNTEDFF.

In nucleotides, the CDR3 is TGTGCCAGCAGCACAGGCCCCTACAATGAGCAGTTCTTC. As protein: CASSTGPYNEQFF. The chain recombines TRBV7-6 with TRBJ2-1; possibly TRBD1 for D (5 bases). Trimming removed 5 bases from V and 2 bases from J, with 7 bases in between. Germline CDR1 reads SGHVS; CDR2 reads FNYEAQ. The CDR3 is 13 amino acids.

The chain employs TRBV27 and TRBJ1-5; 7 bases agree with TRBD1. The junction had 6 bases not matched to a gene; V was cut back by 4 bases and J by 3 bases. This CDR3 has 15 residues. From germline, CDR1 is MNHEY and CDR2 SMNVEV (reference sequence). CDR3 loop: CASSSIQGFNQPQHF. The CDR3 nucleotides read TGTGCCAGCAGTTCAATACAGGGGTTCAATCAGCCCCAGCATTTT.

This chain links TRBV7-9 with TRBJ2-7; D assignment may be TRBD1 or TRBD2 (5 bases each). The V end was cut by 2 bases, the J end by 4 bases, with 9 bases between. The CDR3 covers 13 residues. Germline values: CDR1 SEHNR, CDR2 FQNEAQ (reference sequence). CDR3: CASSLSWGYEQYF. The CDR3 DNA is TGTGCCAGCAGCTTATCCTGGGGGTACGAGCAGTACTTC.